This TCR beta chain was sequenced for a study of CD8 T cells in Susac syndrome. Random-hexamer reverse transcription was applied to about 0.5 to 1 ug RNA. The TCR beta CDR3 was amplified by immunoSEQ multiplex PCR across 54 Vbeta, 13 Jbeta. TCRdb re-called the immunoSEQ multiplex PCR reads with MiXCR, one entry per CDR3 protein. The sample lists 90,000 to 150,000 distinct CDR3 sequences; roughly 92% were seen once. Sequencing targeted TCR beta in blood CD8+ and CD4+ T cells. Matching for age and sex applied to the controls, who were healthy donors. Bulk CD8+ and CD4+ cells came from magnetic negative isolation; CD8+ TEMRA by FACS. The sequencing input was CD4+ T cells from PBMCs. This TCR derives from a human donor in good health.

The CDR3 region is CASSLVGDLHGYTF. The CDR3 DNA reads as TGTGCCAGCAGTTTAGTAGGGGACCTTCATGGCTACACCTTC. V and J are TRBV12-3 or TRBV12-4 and TRBJ1-2; D might be TRBD1 (5 bases). V lost 1 base, J lost 6 bases, and 12 bases lay in between. The CDR3 totals 14 residues.